This T cell receptor beta chain was found in a study of low-dose radiotherapy and immunotherapy resistance in tumors (dated 2022 in TCRdb). Broadly, across the study: Patients in Cohort 1 were given 0.5 Gy per fraction every 2 weeks, and the prescribed total PTV dose was 6.5 Gy. Cohort 2 received 1 Gy per fraction every two weeks, with a total of 13 Gy over 26 weeks. Patients were given nivolumab as a 240 mg flat dose every two weeks and ipilimumab at 1 mg/kg every six weeks, with both drugs delivered intravenously. Intravenous cyclophosphamide at 200 mg/m2 was administered every two weeks, one day ahead of each radiation and immunotherapy administration. Patients took aspirin 300 mg orally once daily for four cycles, starting on cycle 1 day 1. Randomization of trial participants into treatment groups was not performed. The translational analysis covered eight patients: three from the first dose cohort and the first five from the second dose cohort.

Superscript III and a set of TRAV- and TRBV-specific primers were used to synthesize first-strand cDNA, so that both TCRalpha and TCRbeta chains were covered. TCRs were amplified with Phusion for around 20 PCR cycles, with a constant-region primer paired with the adapter attached to the V primers. The isolated mRNA was amplified using the MessageAmp II aRNA Amplification Kit, with in vitro transcription performed for around 16 hours at 37 degrees C. The Dynabeads mRNA DIRECT Purification Kit was used to isolate mRNA for TCR sequencing. Indexed Illumina adapters were added in a second Phusion PCR of around 23 cycles, and the PCR products were purified with AMPure XP beads. Per the authors' processing: Using custom Perl scripts, TCR sequences encoding the same protein were pooled, out-of-frame sequences were removed, and the abundance of each clonotype was computed. Any TCR sequence supported by only a single read was excluded from analysis. The metrics used to describe the repertoires included Shannon entropy, Gini index, clonality, richness, and the frequency of TCRs shared between repertoires. TCRdb trimmed the raw reads at Q25, called clones with MiXCR and kept productive beta chains. All rows with the same CDR3 protein become a single entry with the most common DNA and genes. It is TCRdb's table, rather than the study itself, that gives the V and J calls and clone size. Here the sample has nearly 7,500 distinct CDR3 sequences; approximately 82% occur a single time. The ten biggest clones cover around 6.3% of the sample.

The donors came from RACIN, which was a single-arm phase I dose-escalation trial that paired nivolumab and ipilimumab with aspirin, low-dose cyclophosphamide and low-dose radiotherapy. Eligible patients had advanced, TIL-negative solid tumors. The CDR3 measures 11 amino acids from cysteine to phenylalanine. The CDR3 DNA has 33 bases and is translated from base 1. At the junction V is shortened by 5 bases and J by 5 bases, with 6 bases in between. According to the germline V gene, CDR1 reads SGHVS and CDR2 reads FNYEAQ. As regards this clonotype: Which antigen it targets is not known. Base quality data are lacking; no much larger clone is found one base away.

This TCR was recovered from a human donor with advanced metastatic prostate, ovarian, gallbladder or colorectal cancer (not recorded which). This table probably holds off-target reads from a library built for another chain. The chain couples TRBV7-6 to TRBJ1-1, with a tentative D gene TRBD1 over 5 matching bases. The CDR3 region has the sequence CASSRGTEAFF. In nucleotides, the sequence is TGTGCCAGCAGCCGGGGGACTGAAGCTTTCTTT.